The T cell receptor (beta chain) described here comes from a study of T-cell reconstitution after alpha-beta-depleted transplantation in children. Study observations and caveats: T-cell numbers and diversity one year post-transplant derived largely from freshly generated T cells.

The V end was cut by 7 bases, the J end by 4 bases, with 14 bases between. The length of the CDR3 is 13 residues. This clonotype was picked up a small number of times. Its antigen is still unknown. Unique molecular identifiers featured in how the TCRbeta library was prepared. Using its own MiXCR run on the PCR reads, TCRdb lists one record per CDR3 protein. The sample contains about 610,000 distinct CDR3 sequences, approximately 30% of which appear only once. This receptor was identified in a boy in the first two years of life with Wiskott-Aldrich syndrome, due to receive a stem cell transplant. The gene calls are TRBV12-3 or TRBV12-4 and TRBJ2-7; no reliable D call. The sample was PBMCs, taken before TCRalphabeta/CD19-depleted stem cell transplant. CDR3 in DNA: TGTGCCAGCACCTACCCTGGCGGTTACGAGCAGTACTTC. It codes for CASTYPGGYEQYF.